This T cell receptor beta chain derives from a study of identical twins. General observations from the study: Invariant MAIT and iNKT cells are populations that could partly confound zero-insertion analyses.

Via MiXCR, TCRdb re-called the 5' RACE reads, giving one row per CDR3 protein. The repertoire holds a few hundred thousand distinct CDR3 sequences, with approximately 8.3% as singletons. The CDR3 runs 17 residues. Between the trimmed V and J ends, which lost 5 bases and 2 bases, there was a span of 16 bases. CDR1 and CDR2 from the germline V gene are SGHDN and FVKESK. This clonotype was found a few times. The antigen remains unidentified. The same sample was also studied in work on yellow fever vaccine responses in identical twins.

Specimen: CD8+ T cells sorted from blood. This rearrangement joins TRBV14 to TRBJ2-6; tentatively, D is TRBD2 (6 bases). The clonotype originates from a woman aged 18-35 years in good health. The CDR3, as DNA: TGTGCCAGCAGCATGGGGAGGTCTCTCACTGGGGCCAACGTCCTGACTTTC. This translates into CASSMGRSLTGANVLTF.